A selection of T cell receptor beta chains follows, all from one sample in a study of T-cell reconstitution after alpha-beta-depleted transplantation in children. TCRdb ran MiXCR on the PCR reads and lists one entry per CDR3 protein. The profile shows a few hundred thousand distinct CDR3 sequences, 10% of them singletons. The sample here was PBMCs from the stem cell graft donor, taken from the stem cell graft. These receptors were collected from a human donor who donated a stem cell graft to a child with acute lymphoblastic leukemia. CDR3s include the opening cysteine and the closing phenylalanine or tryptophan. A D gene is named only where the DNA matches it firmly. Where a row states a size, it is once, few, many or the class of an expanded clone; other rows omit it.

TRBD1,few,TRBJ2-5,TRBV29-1,CSALGQGGETQYF,TGCAGCGCTCTCGGACAGGGGGGAGAGACCCAGTACTTC
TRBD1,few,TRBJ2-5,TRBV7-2,CASSQARQGKETQYF,TGTGCCAGCAGCCAGGCGAGACAGGGAAAAGAGACCCAGTACTTC
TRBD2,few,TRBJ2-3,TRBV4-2,CASSQQLAASTDTQYF,TGTGCCAGCAGCCAGCAACTAGCGGCAAGCACAGATACGCAGTATTTT
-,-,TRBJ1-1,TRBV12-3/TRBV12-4,CASRTRGTEAFF,TGTGCCAGCCGGACCCGGGGCACTGAAGCTTTCTTT
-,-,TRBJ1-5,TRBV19,CASSMMVTVSNQPQHF,TGTGCCAGTAGTATGATGGTTACGGTGAGCAATCAGCCCCAGCATTTT
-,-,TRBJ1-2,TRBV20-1,CSASNRAGYGYTF,TGCAGTGCTAGTAACAGGGCAGGCTATGGCTACACCTTC
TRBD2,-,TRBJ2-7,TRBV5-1,CASTSSGTSGSWTYEQYF,TGCGCCAGCACGTCCTCCGGGACTAGCGGGAGTTGGACCTACGAGCAGTACTTC
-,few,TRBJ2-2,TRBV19,CASSMRLGENTGELFF,TGTGCCAGTAGTATGCGACTGGGGGAGAACACCGGGGAGCTGTTTTTT
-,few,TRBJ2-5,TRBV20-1,CSASSNQETQYF,TGCAGTGCTAGCTCGAACCAAGAGACCCAGTACTTC
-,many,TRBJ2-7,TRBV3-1,CASSFGSTYEQYF,TGTGCCAGCAGCTTCGGGAGCACCTACGAGCAGTACTTC
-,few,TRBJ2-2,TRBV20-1,CSASKTNTGELFF,TGCAGTGCTAGCAAAACGAACACCGGGGAGCTGTTTTTT
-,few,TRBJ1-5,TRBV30,CAWSVLGREGQPQHF,TGTGCCTGGAGTGTACTTGGCAGGGAGGGTCAGCCCCAGCATTTT
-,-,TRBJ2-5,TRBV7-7,CASSQRLGETTQYF,TGTGCTAGCAGCCAACGCCTGGGGGAAACGACCCAGTACTTC
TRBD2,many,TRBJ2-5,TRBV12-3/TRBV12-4,CASRGLAGASETQYF,TGTGCCAGCAGAGGACTAGCGGGAGCTTCGGAGACCCAGTACTTC
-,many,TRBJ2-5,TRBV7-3,CASSSSPGTQETQYF,TGTGCCAGCAGCTCCAGCCCGGGAACCCAAGAGACCCAGTACTTC
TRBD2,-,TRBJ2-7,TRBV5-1,CASSSAGRNYEQYF,TGCGCCAGCAGCTCAGCGGGACGAAACTACGAGCAGTACTTC
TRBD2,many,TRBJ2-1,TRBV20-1,CSASGGLAVYNEQFF,TGCAGTGCTTCCGGCGGGCTAGCGGTCTACAATGAGCAGTTCTTC
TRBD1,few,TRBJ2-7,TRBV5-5,CASSGGQGLGEQYF,TGTGCCAGCAGCGGGGGACAGGGCTTAGGCGAGCAGTACTTC
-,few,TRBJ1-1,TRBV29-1,CSAQIGEGTEAFF,TGCAGCGCCCAGATAGGGGAGGGCACTGAAGCTTTCTTT
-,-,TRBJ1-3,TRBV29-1,CSVVQTGNTIYF,TGCAGCGTTGTGCAGACTGGAAACACCATATATTTT
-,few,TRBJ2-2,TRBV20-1,CSARSVNGAGELFF,TGCAGTGCTCGGTCCGTAAATGGGGCCGGGGAGCTGTTTTTT
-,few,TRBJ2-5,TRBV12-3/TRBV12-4,CASSRGSEGGSQETQYF,TGTGCCAGCAGTCGGGGCTCCGAGGGGGGGTCCCAAGAGACCCAGTACTTC
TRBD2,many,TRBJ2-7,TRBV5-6,CASRPGLASFGYEQYF,TGTGCCAGCAGGCCGGGACTAGCGTCATTTGGCTACGAGCAGTACTTC
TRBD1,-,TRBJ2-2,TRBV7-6,CASSSRQGAGGELFF,TGTGCCAGCAGCTCCCGACAGGGGGCCGGCGGGGAGCTGTTTTTT
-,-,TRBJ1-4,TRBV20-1,CSARDRWTAEKLFF,TGCAGTGCTAGAGACAGATGGACTGCTGAAAAACTGTTTTTT
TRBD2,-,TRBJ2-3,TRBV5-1,CASSHLPAGGGTDTQYF,TGCGCCAGCAGCCACCTCCCAGCGGGAGGGGGAACAGATACGCAGTATTTT
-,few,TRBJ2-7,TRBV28,CASRTGLTYEQYF,TGTGCCAGCAGAACGGGCCTTACCTACGAGCAGTACTTC
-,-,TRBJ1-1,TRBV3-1,CACSQDRLMNTEAFF,TGTGCCTGCAGCCAGGACAGATTGATGAACACTGAAGCTTTCTTT
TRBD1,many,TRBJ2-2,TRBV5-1,CASSSGTGWSGELFF,TGCGCCAGCAGCTCCGGGACAGGGTGGTCCGGGGAGCTGTTTTTT
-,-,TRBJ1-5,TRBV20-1,CSVKGINQPQHF,TGCAGTGTAAAGGGGATCAATCAGCCCCAGCATTTT
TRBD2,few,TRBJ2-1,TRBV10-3,CATNPGLASNEQFF,TGTGCCACGAACCCGGGACTAGCTAGCAATGAGCAGTTCTTC
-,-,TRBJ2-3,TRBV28,CASSLGRAASTDTQYF,TGTGCCAGCAGTTTAGGTCGGGCAGCCAGCACAGATACGCAGTATTTT
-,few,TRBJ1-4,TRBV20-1,CSASLAGWGEKLFF,TGCAGTGCTAGCTTGGCAGGATGGGGAGAAAAACTGTTTTTT
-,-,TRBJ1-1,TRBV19,CASSPSGTVTEAFF,TGTGCCAGTAGCCCAAGCGGGACCGTAACTGAAGCTTTCTTT
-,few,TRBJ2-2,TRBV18,CASSPRLGGGDTGELFF,TGTGCCAGCTCACCACGATTAGGTGGCGGCGACACCGGGGAGCTGTTTTTT
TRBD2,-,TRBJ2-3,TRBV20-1,CSASTAGGGADTQYF,TGCAGTGCTAGTACGGCGGGAGGAGGCGCAGATACGCAGTATTTT
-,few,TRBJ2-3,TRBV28,CATRRNTDTQYF,TGTGCCACAAGAAGAAACACAGATACGCAGTATTTT
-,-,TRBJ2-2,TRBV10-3,CAISRLRLNTGELFF,TGTGCCATCAGCAGACTACGCTTGAACACCGGGGAGCTGTTTTTT
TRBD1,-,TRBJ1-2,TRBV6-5,CASSYSQGARYGYTF,TGTGCCAGCAGTTACTCGCAGGGGGCACGGTATGGCTACACCTTC
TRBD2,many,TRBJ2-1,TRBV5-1,CASSLVASGRGTEQFF,TGCGCCAGCAGCTTGGTAGCTAGCGGGAGAGGTACTGAGCAGTTCTTC
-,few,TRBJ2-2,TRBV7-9,CASSPPRGSHTGELFF,TGTGCCAGCAGCCCACCCCGGGGCTCTCACACCGGGGAGCTGTTTTTT
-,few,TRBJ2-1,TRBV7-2,CASSFTGPSSYNEQFF,TGTGCCAGCAGCTTTACGGGACCGAGCTCCTACAATGAGCAGTTCTTC
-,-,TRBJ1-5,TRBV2,CASSEELGYQPQHF,TGTGCCAGCAGTGAAGAGCTAGGGTATCAGCCCCAGCATTTT
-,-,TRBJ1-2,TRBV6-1,CASRMIVRAGYGYTF,TGTGCCAGCAGAATGATCGTCAGGGCAGGCTATGGCTACACCTTC
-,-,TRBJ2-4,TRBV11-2,CASSLSVKGTLAKNIQYF,TGTGCCAGCAGCTTATCAGTTAAAGGAACCTTAGCCAAAAACATTCAGTACTTC
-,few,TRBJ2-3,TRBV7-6,CASSLAWQSADTQYF,TGTGCCAGCAGCTTAGCTTGGCAAAGCGCAGATACGCAGTATTTT
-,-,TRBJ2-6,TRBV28,CASSLSPVSPGANVLTF,TGTGCCAGCAGTTTATCTCCGGTCAGTCCTGGGGCCAACGTCCTGACTTTC
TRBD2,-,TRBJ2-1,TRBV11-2,CASSPTSASGNEQFF,TGTGCCAGCAGCCCGACTAGCGCCTCGGGCAATGAGCAGTTCTTC
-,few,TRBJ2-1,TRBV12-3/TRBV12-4,CASTISPFMNEQFF,TGTGCCAGCACGATTAGCCCTTTTATGAATGAGCAGTTCTTC
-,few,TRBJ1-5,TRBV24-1,CATSVAGGDQPQHF,TGTGCCACCAGTGTTGCAGGAGGCGATCAGCCCCAGCATTTT
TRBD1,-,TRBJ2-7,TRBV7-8,CASSFGGQAPHEQYF,TGTGCCAGCAGCTTTGGGGGACAGGCCCCCCACGAGCAGTACTTC
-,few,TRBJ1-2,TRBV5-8,CASSLGRYGYTF,TGTGCCAGCAGCTTGGGGAGGTATGGCTACACCTTC
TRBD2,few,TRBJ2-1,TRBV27,CASSFGTSVHNEQFF,TGTGCCAGCAGTTTCGGGACTAGCGTCCACAATGAGCAGTTCTTC